Presented here are 29 T cell receptor beta chains from one specimen sequenced in a study of T cell responses to AZD1222 COVID-19 vaccine. Assay used: immunoSEQ multiplex PCR; TCRdb lists only in-frame clones, some missing. The table shows about 130,000 clones, with 85% to 95% occurring only once. Sequencing used peripheral blood, obtained on day 0 of AZD1222 vaccination. All receptors come from an adult in good health.

On this clone: This same CDR3 is encoded by further DNA sequences in the sample. The chain recombines TRBV6-5 with TRBJ1-6; possible D gene TRBD1, 6 bases. This CDR3 is 15 amino acids long. Germline-derived CDR1 and CDR2 are MNHEY and SVGAGI. Deletions cut 5 bases from V and 2 bases from J, with 10 bases between. For the CDR3, the DNA is TGTGCCAGCAGTAGTGGACAGACCTATAATTCACCCCTCCACTTT. This translates into CASSSGQTYNSPLHF.

V and J are TRBV30 and TRBJ1-2; D ambiguous. The CDR3 has 15 residues. Germline V gene data show CDR1 as GTSNPN and CDR2 as SVGIG (reference sequence). V lost 5 bases to trimming and J lost 0 bases, with 16 bases between them. The CDR3 region is CAWEEGRHTNYGYTF. As DNA, the CDR3 is TGTGCCTGGGAAGAAGGGAGACATACTAACTATGGCTACACCTTC.

The CDR3 DNA sequence: TGTGCCAGCAGCTTAGGCCGGGGGGTCTCCTACGAGCAGTACTTC. Translation gives CASSLGRGVSYEQYF. The chain has TRBV5-6 and TRBJ2-7, with TRBD2 identical over 7 bases. Germline V gene data show CDR1 as SGHDT and CDR2 as YYEEEE. The trim removed 2 bases at V and 0 bases at J, leaving 5 bases unmatched. The CDR3 runs to 15 residues.

The chain links TRBV11-2 to TRBJ2-5, with D possibly TRBD1 on 6 matching bases. CDR3 size: 11 residues. The V gene lost 8 bases and the J gene lost 5 bases, with 9 bases spanning the gap. Germline CDR1 is SGHAT and CDR2 is FQNNGV. DNA of the CDR3: TGTGCCAGCCTCCAGGGGGAGACCCAGTACTTC. This sequence encodes CASLQGETQYF. Combining the CDR3 with reference TRBV11-2 and TRBJ2-5 gives the whole variable domain EAGVAQSPRYKIIEKRQSVAFWCNPISGHATLYWYQQILGQGPKLLIQFQNNGVVDDSQLPKDRFSAERLKGVDSTLKIQPAKLEDSAVYLCASLQGETQYFGPGTRLLVL.

This chain joins TRBV7-9 and TRBJ1-1; D perhaps matches TRBD1 (6 bases). CDR3 length: 13 residues. From germline, CDR1 is SEHNR and CDR2 FQNEAQ (reference sequence). Trimming shortened V by 2 bases and J by 3 bases, and 7 bases separated the two germline ends. The CDR3 reads CASSLQGYTEAFF. The CDR3 nucleotides read TGTGCCAGCAGCTTACAGGGGTACACTGAAGCTTTCTTT.

This sequence joins TRBV7-9 and TRBJ1-2; 7 bases line up with TRBD1. V gave up 5 bases and J gave up 1 base; unmatched junction bases: 16. The CDR3 spans 18 residues. Looked up from germline, CDR1 is SEHNR and CDR2 is FQNEAQ (reference sequence). The CDR3 protein is CASSQSYGTAYFNYGYTF. In nucleotides, the CDR3 is TGTGCCAGCAGCCAAAGCTACGGGACAGCATACTTTAACTATGGCTACACCTTC. The complete variable domain, with remaining parts taken from reference TRBV7-9 and TRBJ1-2, reads DTGVSQNPRHKITKRGQNVTFRCDPISEHNRLYWYRQTLGQGPEFLTYFQNEAQLEKSRLLSDRFSAERPKGSFSTLEIQRTEQGDSAMYLCASSQSYGTAYFNYGYTFGSGTRLTVV.

The rearrangement uses TRBV14 and TRBJ2-7; D assignment may be TRBD1 or TRBD2 (5 bases each). The CDR3 length is 15 residues. Trimming shortened V by 1 base and J by 3 bases, and 13 bases separated the two germline ends. The germline CDR1 and CDR2 sequences are SGHDN and FVKESK. The CDR3 DNA sequence: TGTGCCAGCAGCCAAGCCTTGGGACCTCTCTACGAGCAGTACTTC. It specifies CASSQALGPLYEQYF.

This clone has only one observation. The CDR3: CASSLRPLNYGYTF. CDR3 nucleotide sequence: TGTGCCAGCAGTTTACGGCCGTTAAACTATGGCTACACCTTC. The chain joins TRBV27 to TRBJ1-2; D gene ambiguous. The CDR3 has 14 amino acids. Per the germline V gene, CDR1 is MNHEY and CDR2 is SMNVEV (reference sequence). The V and J ends lost 2 bases and 2 bases respectively, with 9 bases between them.

The chain joins TRBV19 to TRBJ1-3, with D maybe TRBD1 (5 bases). This CDR3 comprises 16 residues. Germline V gene data show CDR1 as LNHDA and CDR2 as SQIVND (reference sequence). V lost 4 bases and J lost 3, with 16 bases in between. The CDR3 region is CASSSWDLKFGNTIYF. DNA for the CDR3: TGTGCCAGTAGTAGCTGGGACCTGAAATTTGGAAACACCATATATTTT.

The chain joins TRBV29-1 to TRBJ2-1; TRBD1 is a possible D gene (6 bases). Trimming removed 6 bases at V and 3 bases at J, with 15 bases between. CDR3 length: 14 amino acids. Germline assignment: CDR1 SQVTM and CDR2 ANQGSEA. Here the CDR3 DNA reads TGCAGCGTCGAAAACCTGGACAGCTACAATGAGCAGTTCTTC. Translated, it gives CSVENLDSYNEQFF.

The chain combines TRBV11-3 with TRBJ2-1; D is perhaps TRBD1 (6 bases). This CDR3 is 14 amino acids long. V shed 6 bases and J shed 5 bases, with 14 bases lying between them. Germline CDR1 SGHNT, CDR2 YENEEA. CDR3 sequence: CASSLPGQNNEQFF. The CDR3 DNA reads as TGTGCCAGCAGTCTACCAGGACAGAACAATGAGCAGTTCTTC. Full variable domain (rest looked up from reference TRBV11-3 and TRBJ2-1): EAGVVQSPRYKIIEKKQPVAFWCNPISGHNTLYWYLQNLGQGPELLIRYENEEAVDDSQLPKDRFSAERLKGVDSTLKIQPAELGDSAVYLCASSLPGQNNEQFFGPGTRLTVL.

The chain has TRBV6-5 and TRBJ2-5; 9 bases align to TRBD1. CDR1 MNHEY and CDR2 SVGAGI come from the germline V gene. V gave up 5 bases and J gave up 0 bases; unmatched junction bases: 4. The CDR3 spans 15 residues. Here the CDR3 DNA reads TGTGCCAGCAGTCCCGACAGGGGGTACCAAGAGACCCAGTACTTC. This encodes CASSPDRGYQETQYF.

The chain links TRBV5-1 to TRBJ1-2, with D unresolved. This CDR3 has 13 residues. CDR1 and CDR2 (germline): SGHRS, YFSETQ. V dropped 3 bases and J dropped 2 bases, with 8 bases sitting between them. CDR3 sequence reads: CASSSDYNYGYTF. The CDR3 DNA sequence: TGCGCCAGCAGCTCGGACTACAACTATGGCTACACCTTC.

The chain joins TRBV5-1 to TRBJ2-5; 9 nucleotides align to TRBD2. Germline V gene lookup returns CDR1 SGHRS and CDR2 YFSETQ. The ends lost 3 bases at V and 9 bases at J; junction bases unmatched: 12. The CDR3 runs 15 residues. CDR3 region: CASSWTSALGEAQYF. The CDR3 nucleotides are TGCGCCAGCAGCTGGACTAGCGCCCTGGGGGAGGCCCAGTACTTC.

The chain links TRBV5-4 to TRBJ2-3; no definite D call. Trimming shortened V by 4 bases and J by 3 bases, and 9 bases separated the two germline ends. This CDR3 has 13 amino acids. Germline V gives CDR1 SGHNT, CDR2 YYREEE (reference sequence). The CDR3 is CASSPPLTDTQYF. CDR3 sequence (DNA): TGTGCCAGCAGCCCGCCTTTGACAGATACGCAGTATTTT.

The V and J genes are TRBV2 and TRBJ1-1, with 7 nucleotides matching TRBD1. V shed 7 bases, J shed 3 bases, and the junction held 8 bases outside the gene matches. Germline CDR1 reads SNHLY; CDR2 reads FYNNEI. This CDR3 contains 14 residues. The CDR3 spells CASTAGTADTEAFF. For the CDR3, the DNA is TGTGCCAGCACTGCCGGGACAGCGGACACTGAAGCTTTCTTT.

The rearrangement uses TRBV6-2 or TRBV6-3 and TRBJ1-2; TRBD1 matches 7 bases. Germline CDR1 reads MNHEY; CDR2 reads SVGEGT. The CDR3 is 16 residues long. J gave up 3 bases and V 2 bases, and 9 bases lay outside the gene matches. This CDR3 reads CASSYPTGRLDYGYTF. Written as DNA, the CDR3 is TGTGCCAGCAGTTACCCGACAGGGAGGTTGGACTATGGCTACACCTTC.

V is TRBV18 and J is TRBJ2-7; 9 nucleotides agree with TRBD1. Per the germline V gene, CDR1 is KGHSH and CDR2 is LQKENI. The CDR3 is 15 residues long. V lost 3 bases to trimming and J lost 4 bases; unmatched junction nucleotides: 7. The CDR3 is CASSPGQGTLYEQYF. CDR3 DNA sequence: TGTGCCAGCTCACCGGGACAGGGAACTTTGTACGAGCAGTACTTC.

The chain uses TRBV5-1 and TRBJ1-2, with no clear D. The CDR3 is made up of 16 amino acids. Per germline, CDR1 SGHRS and CDR2 YFSETQ. V gave up 0 bases and J gave up 4 bases, with 16 bases separating them. CDR3 residues: CASSLALASGSYGYTF. In DNA form, the CDR3 reads TGCGCCAGCAGCTTGGCCTTGGCCTCCGGGAGCTATGGCTACACCTTC.

This chain joins TRBV21-1 and TRBJ2-4; the table gives TRBD1 as D, unverified against the DNA. TRBV21-1 represents a pseudogene. This CDR3 is built from 16 residues. Written as DNA, the CDR3 is TGTGCCAGCAGCAAAGATGAGGGGGAAGCCAAAAACATTCAGTACTTC. This gives the protein CASSKDEGEAKNIQYF.

There are a few counts of this clone. The chain uses TRBV7-9 and TRBJ2-7; TRBD1 matches at 8 bases. Losses at the gene ends were 5 bases for V and 4 bases for J; bases not matched to a gene: 7. The germline CDR1 and CDR2 sequences are SEHNR and FQNEAQ (reference sequence). The CDR3 extends over 14 amino acids. As DNA, the CDR3 is TGTGCCAGCAGCGCTGGACAGGGCCCTTACGAGCAGTACTTC. It yields the protein CASSAGQGPYEQYF. The variable domain in full, with the rest retrieved from reference TRBV7-9 and TRBJ2-7, is DTGVSQNPRHKITKRGQNVTFRCDPISEHNRLYWYRQTLGQGPEFLTYFQNEAQLEKSRLLSDRFSAERPKGSFSTLEIQRTEQGDSAMYLCASSAGQGPYEQYFGPGTRLTVT.

The chain couples TRBV27 to TRBJ1-6; 10 bases agree with TRBD1. V was clipped by 0 bases and J by 7 bases; unmatched bases: 15. Germline CDR1 is MNHEY and CDR2 is SMNVEV (reference sequence). The CDR3 extends over 20 amino acids. CDR3 nucleotides: TGTGCCAGCAGTTTATCCAGCCAGCCTTGGGCGGACAGGGGGAATTCACCCCTCCACTTT. Residues: CASSLSSQPWADRGNSPLHF.

This clone was observed once. The chain recombines TRBV6-5 with TRBJ1-5; 8 bases align to TRBD1. The CDR3 is made up of 13 amino acids. The V gene end was trimmed by 8 bases and the J gene end by 3 bases; junction bases not matched to a gene: 3. Looked up from germline, CDR1 is MNHEY and CDR2 is SVGAGI. The CDR3 DNA follows: TGTGCCAGCGGGACAGGTGACAATCAGCCCCAGCATTTT. It specifies CASGTGDNQPQHF.

This chain uses TRBV6-5 with TRBJ2-7, with TRBD1 as a possible D gene (5 bases). Looked up from germline, CDR1 is MNHEY and CDR2 is SVGAGI. Trimming stripped 0 bases from V and 6 bases from J, with 12 bases between. The CDR3 loop spans 14 amino acids. The CDR3 loop reads CASSYSKGPREQYF. CDR3 DNA sequence: TGTGCCAGCAGTTACTCGAAGGGGCCCCGCGAGCAGTACTTC.

The chain uses TRBV6-1 and TRBJ2-7; D could derive from TRBD1 or TRBD2 (5 bases each). The CDR3 runs to 16 residues. The V end lost 6 bases, the J end lost 1 base, and 19 bases lay between the germline ends. CDR1 is MNHNS and CDR2 is SASEGT in the germline V gene. The CDR3 DNA sequence: TGTGCCAGCAGAGAACAAGCCGGGACCCCGTCCTACGAGCAGTACTTC. Its protein product is CASREQAGTPSYEQYF.

In DNA form, the CDR3 reads TGTGCCAGCAGGGGCGACAGGGGGACGAACACTGAAGCTTTCTTT. Residues: CASRGDRGTNTEAFF. This sequence joins TRBV25-1 and TRBJ1-1, with 9 bases identical to TRBD1. The CDR3 is 15 amino acids. J lost 1 base, V lost 6 bases, and 6 bases had no gene match. In germline, CDR1 is MGHDK, CDR2 SYGVNS.

J is TRBJ1-5 and V is TRBV2; D is unresolved. CDR3 length: 13 residues. Germline CDR1 and CDR2: SNHLY and FYNNEI. The V and J ends lost 3 bases and 5 bases respectively, with 8 bases between them. CDR3 nucleotide sequence: TGTGCCAGCAGTGAGACGAGGGATCAGCCCCAGCATTTT. Protein: CASSETRDQPQHF.

The chain joins TRBV10-3 to TRBJ2-3; D ambiguous. Per germline, CDR1 ENHRY and CDR2 SYGVKD. The length of the CDR3 is 15 residues. V was pared by 6 bases and J by 6 bases, with 19 bases between. CDR3 bases: TGTGCCATCAGAAGTTCCCCCATGCAGCCGGATACGCAGTATTTT. This encodes CAIRSSPMQPDTQYF.

The genes are TRBV15 and TRBJ1-1; no firm D call. V lost 0 bases and J 8 bases, leaving 10 bases between the germline ends. Germline loops: CDR1 LNHNV, CDR2 YYDKDF (reference sequence). The CDR3 sequence is 13 residues long. The CDR3 spells CATSRDRGPEAFF. CDR3 in DNA: TGTGCCACCAGCAGAGATAGAGGGCCCGAAGCTTTCTTT.